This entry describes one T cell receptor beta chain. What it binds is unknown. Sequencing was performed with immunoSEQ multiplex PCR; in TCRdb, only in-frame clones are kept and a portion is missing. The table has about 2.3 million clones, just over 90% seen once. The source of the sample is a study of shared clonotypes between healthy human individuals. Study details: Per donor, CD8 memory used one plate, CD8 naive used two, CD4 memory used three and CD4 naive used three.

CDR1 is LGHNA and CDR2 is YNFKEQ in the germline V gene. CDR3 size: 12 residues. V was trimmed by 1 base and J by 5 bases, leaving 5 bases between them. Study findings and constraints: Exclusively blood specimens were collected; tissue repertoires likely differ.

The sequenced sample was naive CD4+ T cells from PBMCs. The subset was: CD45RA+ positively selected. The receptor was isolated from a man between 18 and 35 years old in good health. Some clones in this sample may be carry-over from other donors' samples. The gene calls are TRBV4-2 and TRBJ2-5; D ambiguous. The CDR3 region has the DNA TGTGCCAGCAGCCAAGGGGTGGAGACCCAGTACTTC. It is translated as CASSQGVETQYF.